These 25 T cell receptor beta chains were all obtained from the same sample, sequenced in a study of CD4 T cells in relation to SARS-CoV-2 and coronaviruses. Sequencing was performed with immunoSEQ multiplex PCR; in TCRdb, only in-frame clones are kept and a portion is missing. Altogether roughly 36,000 clones are present, approximately 83% being singletons, with the ten largest covering around 3.3%. Sequencing input: memory CD4+ T cells from PBMCs. Source of these receptors: an adult with COVID-19.

This chain joins TRBV7-8 and TRBJ2-3, with D unresolved. The CDR3 contains 14 residues. Germline-derived CDR1 and CDR2 are SGHVS and FQNEAQ. V was shortened by 6 bases and J by 3 bases, with 13 bases between the two germline ends. Here the CDR3 reads CASSPTPTTDTQYF. The CDR3 coding sequence is TGTGCCAGCAGTCCTACCCCCACGACAGATACGCAGTATTTT. The full variable domain, with the rest looked up from reference TRBV7-8 and TRBJ2-3, is GAGVSQSPRYKVAKRGQDVALRCDPISGHVSLFWYQQALGQGPEFLTYFQNEAQLDKSGLPSDRFFAERPEGSVSTLKIQRTQQEDSAVYLCASSPTPTTDTQYFGPGTRLTVL.

This chain connects TRBV9 to TRBJ2-5; 16 nucleotides match TRBD2. This CDR3 has 16 amino acids. After removal of 4 bases from V and 5 bases from J, the junction contained 5 bases not matched to a gene. The germline V gene encodes CDR1 SGDLS and CDR2 YYNGEE. CDR3 amino acids: CASSPRGLAGGETQYF. In nucleotides, the CDR3 is TGTGCCAGCAGCCCCAGGGGACTAGCGGGAGGGGAGACCCAGTACTTC.

CDR3 in amino acids: CAWSPQSGSPDTQYF. Here the CDR3 DNA reads TGTGCCTGGAGTCCACAGAGCGGGAGCCCAGATACGCAGTATTTT. This chain uses TRBV30 with TRBJ2-3; 8 bases match TRBD2. J was trimmed by 4 bases and V by 2 bases; bases with no gene match: 8. CDR1 is GTSNPN and CDR2 is SVGIG in the germline V gene (reference sequence). This CDR3 contains 15 residues.

This clone was counted between two and nine times. The chain recombines TRBV3-1 (or the pseudogene TRBV3-2) with TRBJ1-5; no firm D call. Between the trimmed V and J ends, which lost 1 base and 2 bases, there was a span of 6 bases. The CDR3 extends over 14 amino acids. CDR1 is LGHDT and CDR2 is YNNKEL in the germline V gene (reference sequence). The CDR3 DNA sequence: TGTGCCAGCAGCCAAGCAGGTGGCAATCAGCCCCAGCATTTT. Amino acid sequence: CASSQAGGNQPQHF.

V is TRBV30 and J is TRBJ2-5; D remains ambiguous. CDR1 GTSNPN and CDR2 SVGIG come from the germline V gene (reference sequence). Trimming shortened V by 1 base and J by 1 base, and 13 bases separated the two germline ends. The CDR3 runs 15 residues. CDR3 loop: CAWSALDRIQETQYF. The CDR3 bases are TGTGCCTGGAGTGCTTTGGACCGAATCCAAGAGACCCAGTACTTC. Full variable domain (remainder filled in from reference TRBV30 and TRBJ2-5): SQTIHQWPATLVQPVGSPLSLECTVEGTSNPNLYWYRQAAGRGLQLLFYSVGIGQISSEVPQNLSASRPQDRQFILSSKKLLLSDSGFYLCAWSALDRIQETQYFGPGTRLLVL.

In this sample, this clone turned up a few times. The chain links TRBV30 to TRBJ1-5; D is unclear. V was cut by 0 bases and J by 4 bases, with 7 bases left in between. This CDR3 spans 13 amino acids. In germline, CDR1 is GTSNPN, CDR2 SVGIG (reference sequence). CDR3 in DNA: TGTGCCTGGAGTGTACGGAAGAATCAGCCCCAGCATTTT. This codes for CAWSVRKNQPQHF.

This clone was found once. The chain links TRBV7-9 to TRBJ1-1; D gene unclear. This CDR3 is built from 13 residues. Germline-derived CDR1 and CDR2 are SEHNR and FQNEAQ (reference sequence). Trimming pared 1 base from V and 0 bases from J, leaving 3 bases between. The CDR3 loop reads CASSLVMNTEAFF. DNA for the CDR3: TGTGCCAGCAGCTTAGTCATGAACACTGAAGCTTTCTTT.

The chain is built from TRBV3-1 (or the pseudogene TRBV3-2) and TRBJ1-5, with TRBD1 matching 8 bases. Losses at the gene ends were 0 bases for V and 1 base for J; bases not matched to a gene: 17. This CDR3 contains 21 residues. Germline CDR1 LGHDT, CDR2 YNNKEL (reference sequence). The CDR3 nucleotides are TGTGCCAGCAGCCAAGATCGGGACAGGCCGAGCATCGACCACAGCAATCAGCCCCAGCATTTT. Translating it yields CASSQDRDRPSIDHSNQPQHF.

This clone was counted a few times. V usage is TRBV7-9 and J usage is TRBJ1-5, with D hard to call. V lost 3 bases and J lost 3, with 18 bases in between. This CDR3 region has 17 residues. In germline, CDR1 is SEHNR, CDR2 FQNEAQ (reference sequence). The CDR3 loop reads CASSFSSLGLYNQPQHF. Here the CDR3 DNA reads TGTGCCAGCAGCTTTAGCTCTCTGGGCCTTTACAATCAGCCCCAGCATTTT.

The chain employs TRBV7-9 and TRBJ2-3; 12 bases align to TRBD2. Per germline, CDR1 SEHNR and CDR2 FQNEAQ (reference sequence). V lost 3 bases to trimming and J lost 8 bases; unmatched junction nucleotides: 9. The CDR3 sequence is 16 residues long. The CDR3 here is CASSFLILAGGGTQYF. As DNA, the CDR3 is TGTGCCAGCAGCTTCCTGATTCTAGCGGGAGGGGGTACGCAGTATTTT.

The V and J genes are TRBV3-1 (or the pseudogene TRBV3-2) and TRBJ1-3; D not certain. V gave up 1 base and J gave up 3 bases, with 7 bases separating them. The germline gives CDR1 LGHDT, CDR2 YNNKEL (reference sequence). There are 14 residues in the CDR3. The CDR3 loop is CASSQGGRGNTIYF. For the CDR3, the DNA is TGTGCCAGCAGCCAAGGCGGTCGTGGAAACACCATATATTTT.

The CDR3 DNA sequence: TGTGCCAGCAGTTTAACCGGGAGGGCCCCCTACGAGCAGTACTTC. This translates into CASSLTGRAPYEQYF. The rearrangement joins TRBV28 to TRBJ2-7, with TRBD2 matching over 8 bases. V trimming: 2 bases; J trimming: 2 bases; junction bases outside the gene matches: 5. The germline V gene encodes CDR1 MDHEN and CDR2 SYDVKM. This CDR3 is 15 amino acids long.

This sequence joins TRBV3-1 (or the pseudogene TRBV3-2) and TRBJ2-5; D possibly matches TRBD1 or TRBD2 (5 bases each). Germline V gene data show CDR1 as LGHDT and CDR2 as YNNKEL (reference sequence). Trimming shortened V by 3 bases and J by 4 bases, and 12 bases separated the two germline ends. This CDR3 spans 14 amino acids. The CDR3 DNA sequence: TGTGCCAGCAGCCACACAGTGGGGGTAGAGACCCAGTACTTC. It codes for CASSHTVGVETQYF.

V usage is TRBV19 and J usage is TRBJ2-3; D unclear. Trimming stripped 3 bases from V and 1 base from J, with 17 bases between. The CDR3 is 17 amino acids. The germline V gene encodes CDR1 LNHDA and CDR2 SQIVND (reference sequence). The CDR3 reads CASSIGYGPLGTDTQYF. The DNA of the CDR3 is TGTGCCAGTAGTATTGGCTACGGACCCCTGGGCACAGATACGCAGTATTTT.

V gene TRBV15 combines with J gene TRBJ1-5; unclear D gene. The CDR3 covers 12 residues. Trimming cost V 0 bases and J 4 bases, with 1 base left between them. Germline CDR1 reads LNHNV; CDR2 reads YYDKDF (reference sequence). The CDR3 is CATSRDNQPQHF. As DNA, the CDR3 is TGTGCCACCAGCAGAGATAATCAGCCCCAGCATTTT.

The chain is built from TRBV30 and TRBJ2-5; 10 bases are shared with TRBD2. CDR1 and CDR2 from the germline V gene are GTSNPN and SVGIG (reference sequence). The CDR3 is 12 amino acids. Trimming removed 3 bases from V and 8 bases from J; junction bases left unmatched: 3. Here the CDR3 DNA reads TGTGCCTGGAGGTCTAGCGGGAGTACCCAGTACTTC. This encodes CAWRSSGSTQYF.

The chain uses TRBV5-1 and TRBJ2-3; D is possibly TRBD1 or TRBD2 (5 bases each). Germline CDR1 is SGHRS and CDR2 is YFSETQ. The CDR3 contains 16 residues. The V end lost 0 bases, the J end lost 4 bases, and 15 bases lay between the germline ends. CDR3 protein: CASSLEGTFPADTQYF. The CDR3, as DNA: TGCGCCAGCAGCTTGGAGGGGACCTTTCCCGCAGATACGCAGTATTTT. Supplemented by reference TRBV5-1 and TRBJ2-3, the full variable domain reads KAGVTQTPRYLIKTRGQQVTLSCSPISGHRSVSWYQQTPGQGLQFLFEYFSETQRNKGNFPGRFSGRQFSNSRSEMNVSTLELGDSALYLCASSLEGTFPADTQYFGPGTRLTVL.

This clone has just a few counts. The chain recombines TRBV7-3 with TRBJ1-6; D not resolved. Between the trimmed V and J ends, which lost 5 bases and 8 bases, there was a span of 10 bases. The CDR3 consists of 13 residues. Germline V gene sequence: CDR1 SGHTA, CDR2 FQGTGA. The CDR3, as DNA: TGTGCCAGCAGCCCCACTATTGATTCACCCCTCCACTTT. Translated: CASSPTIDSPLHF. The full variable domain, completed using reference TRBV7-3 and TRBJ1-6, is GAGVSQTPSNKVTEKGKYVELRCDPISGHTALYWYRQSLGQGPEFLIYFQGTGAADDSGLPNDRFFAVRPEGSVSTLKIQRTERGDSAVYLCASSPTIDSPLHFGNGTRLTVT.

V usage is TRBV6-5 and J usage is TRBJ2-7, with D perhaps TRBD1 (5 bases). The CDR3 has 14 residues. The germline CDR1 and CDR2 sequences are MNHEY and SVGAGI. Trimming cost V 7 bases and J 4 bases, with 17 bases left between them. CDR3 loop: CASTQGYGGYEQYF. In nucleotides, the CDR3 is TGTGCCAGCACCCAGGGATACGGTGGATACGAGCAGTACTTC.

J is TRBJ2-1 and V is TRBV24-1; 15 nucleotides match TRBD2. From germline, CDR1 is KGHDR and CDR2 SFDVKD. The V segment lost 10 bases and the J segment 7 bases; nucleotides outside the gene matches: 4. CDR3 size: 14 residues. The CDR3 is CATGLAGGWNEQFF. The CDR3 nucleotides are TGTGCCACGGGACTAGCGGGAGGTTGGAATGAGCAGTTCTTC.

V and J are TRBV7-9 and TRBJ2-1, with D perhaps matching TRBD1 (6 bases). This CDR3 is 17 amino acids long. Germline V gene sequence: CDR1 SEHNR, CDR2 FQNEAQ (reference sequence). V lost 1 base and J 0 bases, leaving 13 bases between the germline ends. The CDR3 DNA reads TGTGCCAGCAGCTTAGGGTCAGGGGTTGCCTCCTACAATGAGCAGTTCTTC. Amino acids: CASSLGSGVASYNEQFF.

This clone was recorded only once. The genes are TRBV28 and TRBJ2-1; 8 bases fit TRBD1. The CDR3 covers 18 residues. V gave up 8 bases and J gave up 8 bases; unmatched junction bases: 23. Germline V CDR1 and CDR2: MDHEN, SYDVKM. For the CDR3, the DNA is TGTGCCAGCGACGACCTCGGTTTTTTAGGGACAGGATTCGATGAGCAGTTCTTC. Encoded protein: CASDDLGFLGTGFDEQFF.

V usage is TRBV5-5 and J usage is TRBJ2-2, with 7 positions matching TRBD1. The CDR3 spans 15 residues. CDR1 and CDR2 from the germline V gene are SGHKS and YYEKEE (reference sequence). V shed 4 bases and J 6 bases; nucleotides not matched to a gene: 9. CDR3 in DNA: TGTGCCAGCAGCCCTAGACAGGGTTACTCCGGGGAGCTGTTTTTT. Amino acid sequence: CASSPRQGYSGELFF. Supplemented by reference TRBV5-5 and TRBJ2-2, the full variable domain reads DAGVTQSPTHLIKTRGQQVTLRCSPISGHKSVSWYQQVLGQGPQFIFQYYEKEERGRGNFPDRFSARQFPNYSSELNVNALLLGDSALYLCASSPRQGYSGELFFGEGSRLTVL.

The V gene is TRBV11-2, the J gene TRBJ2-7; D may be TRBD1 (6 bases). This CDR3 spans 13 amino acids. Germline V gene sequence: CDR1 SGHAT, CDR2 FQNNGV. The germline V and J ends were trimmed by 4 bases and 1 base, with 8 bases remaining between them. The CDR3 coding sequence is TGTGCCAGCAGCTCCGACAGGTCCTACGAGCAGTACTTC. Translated, it gives CASSSDRSYEQYF.

The chain recombines TRBV5-1 with TRBJ1-2, with D uncertain. Trimming took 5 bases from V and 2 from J, leaving 10 bases between them. Germline V gene sequence: CDR1 SGHRS, CDR2 YFSETQ. The CDR3 totals 13 residues. The CDR3 DNA is TGCGCCAGCAGTCTGAGGGAGAACTATGGCTACACCTTC. Protein product: CASSLRENYGYTF.